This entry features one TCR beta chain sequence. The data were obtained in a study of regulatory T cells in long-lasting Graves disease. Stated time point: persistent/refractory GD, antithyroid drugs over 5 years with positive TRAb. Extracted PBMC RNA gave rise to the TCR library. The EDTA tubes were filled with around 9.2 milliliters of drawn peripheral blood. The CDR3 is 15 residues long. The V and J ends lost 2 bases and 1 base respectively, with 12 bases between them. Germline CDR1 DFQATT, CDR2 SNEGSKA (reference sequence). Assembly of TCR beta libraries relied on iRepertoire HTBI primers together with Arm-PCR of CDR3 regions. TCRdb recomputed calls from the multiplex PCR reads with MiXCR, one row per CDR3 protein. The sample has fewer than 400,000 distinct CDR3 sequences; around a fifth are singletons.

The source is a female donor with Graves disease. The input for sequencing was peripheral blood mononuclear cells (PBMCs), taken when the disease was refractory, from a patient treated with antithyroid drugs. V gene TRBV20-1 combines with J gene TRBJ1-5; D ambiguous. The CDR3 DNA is TGCAGTGCTAGAACCGGGCCGCGGAGCAATCAGCCCCAGCATTTT. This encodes CSARTGPRSNQPQHF.